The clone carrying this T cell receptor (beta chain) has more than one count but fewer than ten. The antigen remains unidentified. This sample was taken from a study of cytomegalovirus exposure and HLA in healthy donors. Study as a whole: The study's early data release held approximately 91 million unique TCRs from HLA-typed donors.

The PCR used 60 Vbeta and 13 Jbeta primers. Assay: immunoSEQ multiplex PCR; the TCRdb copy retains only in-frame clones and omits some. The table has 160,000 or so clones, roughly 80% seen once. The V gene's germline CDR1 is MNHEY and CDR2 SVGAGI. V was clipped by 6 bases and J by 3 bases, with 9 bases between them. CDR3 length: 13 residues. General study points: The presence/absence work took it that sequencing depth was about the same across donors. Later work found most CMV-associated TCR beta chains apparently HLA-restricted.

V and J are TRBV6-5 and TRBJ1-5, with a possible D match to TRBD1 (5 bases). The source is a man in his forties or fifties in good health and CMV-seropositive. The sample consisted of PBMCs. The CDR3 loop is CASSRQLNQPQHF. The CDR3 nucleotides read TGTGCCAGCAGCAGACAGCTCAATCAGCCCCAGCATTTT.